Presented here are 10 T cell receptor beta chains from one specimen sequenced in a study of blood T cell repertoires in COVID-19. This table comes from immunoSEQ multiplex PCR, and its TCRdb copy is limited to in-frame clones, with some not included. Among approximately 440,000 clones, approximately 89% were seen once, and the ten largest hold roughly 13%. The sample was peripheral blood. These receptors were taken from a woman aged 50 to 60 with COVID-19, enrolled during active disease.

CDR3: CASLTGGTEAFF. The CDR3 DNA follows: TGTGCCAGCCTTACAGGGGGCACTGAAGCTTTCTTT. This chain uses TRBV5-6 with TRBJ1-1; TRBD1 agrees at 8 bases. Germline V gene sequence: CDR1 SGHDT, CDR2 YYEEEE. There are 12 residues in the CDR3. Trimming cost V 7 bases and J 4 bases; bases outside gene matches: 3. The variable domain in full, with the rest retrieved from reference TRBV5-6 and TRBJ1-1, is DAGVTQSPTHLIKTRGQQVTLRCSPKSGHDTVSWYQQALGQGPQFIFQYYEEEERQRGNFPDRFSGHQFPNYSSELNVNALLLGDSALYLCASLTGGTEAFFGQGTRLTVV.

J is TRBJ1-2 and V is TRBV7-6, with D uncertain. The CDR3 loop spans 13 amino acids. Looked up from germline, CDR1 is SGHVS and CDR2 is FNYEAQ. V gave up 2 bases and J gave up 0 bases, with 4 bases separating them. The CDR3 region is CASSLSPNYGYTF. CDR3 in DNA: TGTGCCAGCAGCTTATCTCCTAACTATGGCTACACCTTC. The full variable domain, with the rest looked up from reference TRBV7-6 and TRBJ1-2, is GAGVSQSPRYKVTKRGQDVALRCDPISGHVSLYWYRQALGQGPEFLTYFNYEAQQDKSGLPNDRFSAERPEGSISTLTIQRTEQRDSAMYRCASSLSPNYGYTFGSGTRLTVV.

V and J are TRBV5-5 and TRBJ1-4, with 7 bases that match TRBD1. The ends lost 0 bases at V and 7 bases at J; junction bases unmatched: 6. CDR1 is SGHKS and CDR2 is YYEKEE in the germline V gene (reference sequence). The CDR3 contains 15 residues. The CDR3 loop reads CASSLGGTEGEKLFF. The CDR3 region has the DNA TGTGCCAGCAGCTTGGGAGGGACAGAGGGTGAAAAACTGTTTTTT. Using reference TRBV5-5 and TRBJ1-4 for the parts outside the CDR3, the full variable domain is DAGVTQSPTHLIKTRGQQVTLRCSPISGHKSVSWYQQVLGQGPQFIFQYYEKEERGRGNFPDRFSARQFPNYSSELNVNALLLGDSALYLCASSLGGTEGEKLFFGSGTQLSVL.

This chain joins TRBV7-3 and TRBJ1-1; the D gene is possibly TRBD1 (6 bases). The CDR3 has 15 residues. V lost 2 bases and J lost 0, with 10 bases in between. CDR1 and CDR2 (germline): SGHTA, FQGTGA. The CDR3 protein is CASSLGSGVNTEAFF. DNA for the CDR3: TGTGCCAGCAGCTTAGGTTCAGGGGTGAACACTGAAGCTTTCTTT.

V is TRBV18 and J is TRBJ2-7; D is undetermined. Germline V gene lookup returns CDR1 KGHSH and CDR2 LQKENI. This CDR3 has 14 residues. V lost 3 bases to trimming and J lost 2 bases, with 11 bases between them. The CDR3 loop reads CASSPPTPPYEQYF. DNA for the CDR3: TGTGCCAGCTCACCCCCCACACCCCCCTACGAGCAGTACTTC.

The gene calls are TRBV6-2 or TRBV6-3 and TRBJ1-4; D gene ambiguous. V dropped 6 bases and J dropped 7 bases, with 9 bases sitting between them. This CDR3 is 12 amino acids long. CDR1 is MNHEY, CDR2 SVGEGT, per germline. CDR3 in amino acids: CASSQLSEKLFF. CDR3 DNA sequence: TGTGCCAGCAGCCAATTATCTGAAAAACTGTTTTTT.

The chain is built from TRBV19 and TRBJ2-1, with 7 bases identical to TRBD1. The V gene end was trimmed by 5 bases and the J gene end by 4 bases; junction bases not matched to a gene: 5. This CDR3 is built from 14 residues. Germline V gene lookup returns CDR1 LNHDA and CDR2 SQIVND (reference sequence). The CDR3 is CASSETGRYNEQFF. In nucleotides, the CDR3 is TGTGCCAGTAGTGAGACAGGGAGATACAATGAGCAGTTCTTC.

The genes are TRBV20-1 and TRBJ2-1, with 10 bases identical to TRBD2. Germline loops: CDR1 DFQATT, CDR2 SNEGSKA (reference sequence). The V and J ends lost 3 bases and 8 bases, in that order; junction bases with no gene match: 10. This CDR3 is built from 15 residues. The CDR3 loop is CSASDLAGVSDEQFF. The CDR3 bases are TGCAGTGCTAGTGACCTAGCGGGGGTGAGCGATGAGCAGTTCTTC.

This chain uses TRBV9 with TRBJ2-1, with 7 bases fitting TRBD1. Germline trimming cut 4 bases from V and 4 bases from J; bases unmatched to any gene: 8. Germline lookup yields CDR1 SGDLS and CDR2 YYNGEE. This CDR3 is built from 15 residues. DNA for the CDR3: TGTGCCAGCAGCCAACCGGGACAGCCATACAATGAGCAGTTCTTC. Amino acids: CASSQPGQPYNEQFF.

V is TRBV2 and J is TRBJ2-1; 13 bases match TRBD2. This CDR3 contains 14 residues. Trimming at V came to 6 bases and at J to 9 bases, leaving 5 bases not matched to a gene. Germline V gene lookup returns CDR1 SNHLY and CDR2 FYNNEI. The chain's CDR3 is CASRATSGGTEQFF. In nucleotides, the CDR3 is TGTGCCAGCAGAGCGACTAGCGGGGGGACTGAGCAGTTCTTC.